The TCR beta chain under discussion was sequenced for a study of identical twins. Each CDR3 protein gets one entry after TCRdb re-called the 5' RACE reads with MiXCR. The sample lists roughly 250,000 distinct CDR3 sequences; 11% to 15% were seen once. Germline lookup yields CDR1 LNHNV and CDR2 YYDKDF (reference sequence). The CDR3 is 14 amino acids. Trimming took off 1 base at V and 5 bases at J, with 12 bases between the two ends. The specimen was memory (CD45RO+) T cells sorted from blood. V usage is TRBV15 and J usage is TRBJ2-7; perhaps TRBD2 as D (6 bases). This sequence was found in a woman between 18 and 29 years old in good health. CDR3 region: CATSRGGGGNEQYF. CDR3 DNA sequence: TGTGCCACCAGCAGAGGTGGGGGAGGAAACGAGCAGTACTTC.